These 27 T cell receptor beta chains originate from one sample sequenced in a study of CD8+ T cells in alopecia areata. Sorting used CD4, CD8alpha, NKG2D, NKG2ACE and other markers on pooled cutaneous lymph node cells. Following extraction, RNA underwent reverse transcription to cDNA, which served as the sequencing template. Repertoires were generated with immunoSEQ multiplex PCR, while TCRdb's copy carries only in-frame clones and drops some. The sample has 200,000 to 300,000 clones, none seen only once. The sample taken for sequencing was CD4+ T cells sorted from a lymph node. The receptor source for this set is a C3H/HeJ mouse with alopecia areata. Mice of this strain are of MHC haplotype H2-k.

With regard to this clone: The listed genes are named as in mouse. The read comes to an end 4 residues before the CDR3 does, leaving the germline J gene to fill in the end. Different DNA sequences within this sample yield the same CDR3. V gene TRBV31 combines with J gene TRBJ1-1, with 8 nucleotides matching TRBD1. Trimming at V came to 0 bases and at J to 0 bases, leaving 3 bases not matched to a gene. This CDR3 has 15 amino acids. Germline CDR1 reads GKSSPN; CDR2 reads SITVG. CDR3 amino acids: CAWSLRTGSNTEVFF. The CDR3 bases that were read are TGTGCCTGGAGTCTGAGGACAGGGTCAAACACA.

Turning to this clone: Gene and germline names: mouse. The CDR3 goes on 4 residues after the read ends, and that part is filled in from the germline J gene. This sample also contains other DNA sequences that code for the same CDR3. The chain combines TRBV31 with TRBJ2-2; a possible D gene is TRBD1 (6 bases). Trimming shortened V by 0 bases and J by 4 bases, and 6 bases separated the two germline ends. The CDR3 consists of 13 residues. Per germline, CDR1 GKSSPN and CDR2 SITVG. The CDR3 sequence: CAWSLGGTGQLYF. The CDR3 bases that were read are TGTGCCTGGAGTCTAGGGGGCACCGGG.

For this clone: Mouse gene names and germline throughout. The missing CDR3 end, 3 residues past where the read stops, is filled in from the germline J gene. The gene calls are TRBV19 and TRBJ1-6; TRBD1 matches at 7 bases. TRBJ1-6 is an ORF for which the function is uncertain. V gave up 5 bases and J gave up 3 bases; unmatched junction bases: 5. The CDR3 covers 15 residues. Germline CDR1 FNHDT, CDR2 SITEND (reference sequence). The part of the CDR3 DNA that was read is TGTGCCAGCAGCCCCGGGACAGACTATAATTCGCCC. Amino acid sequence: CASSPGTDYNSP. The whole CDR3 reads CASSPGTDYNSPLYF.

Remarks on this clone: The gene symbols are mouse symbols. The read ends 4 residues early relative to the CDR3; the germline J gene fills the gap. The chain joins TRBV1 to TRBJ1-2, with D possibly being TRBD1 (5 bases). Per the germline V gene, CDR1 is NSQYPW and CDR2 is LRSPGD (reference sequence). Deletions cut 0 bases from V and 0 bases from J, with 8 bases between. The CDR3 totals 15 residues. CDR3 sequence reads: CTCSADSTANSDYTF. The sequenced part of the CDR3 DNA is TGCACCTGCAGTGCAGACTCGACAGCAAACTCC.

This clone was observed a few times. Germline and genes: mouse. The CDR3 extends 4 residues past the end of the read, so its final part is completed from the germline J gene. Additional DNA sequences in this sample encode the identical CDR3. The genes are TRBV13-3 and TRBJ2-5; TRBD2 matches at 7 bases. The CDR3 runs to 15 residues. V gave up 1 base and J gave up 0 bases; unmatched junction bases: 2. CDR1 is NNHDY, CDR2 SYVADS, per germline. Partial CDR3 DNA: TGTGCCAGCAGTGATTGGGGGGTTAACCAAGAC. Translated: CASSDWGVNQD. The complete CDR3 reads CASSDWGVNQDTQYF.

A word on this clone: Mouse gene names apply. Incomplete CDR3 DNA: TGTGCCAGCGACCGACTGGGGCGTAGTGCAGAA. It is translated as CASDRLGRSAE. The entire CDR3 is CASDRLGRSAETLYF. The chain combines TRBV13-2 with TRBJ2-3; 8 bases fit TRBD2. The read gets to within 4 residues of the CDR3 end, and the germline J gene fills in the rest. The CDR3 runs to 15 residues. Trimming removed 6 bases from V and 0 bases from J; junction bases left unmatched: 6. The germline gives CDR1 NNHNN, CDR2 SYGAGS (reference sequence).

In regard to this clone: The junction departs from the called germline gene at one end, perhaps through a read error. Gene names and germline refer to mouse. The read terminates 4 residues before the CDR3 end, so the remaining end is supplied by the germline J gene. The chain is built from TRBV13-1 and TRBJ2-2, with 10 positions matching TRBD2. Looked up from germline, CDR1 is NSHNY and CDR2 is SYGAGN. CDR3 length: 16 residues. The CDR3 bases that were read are TGTGCCAGCGGTGATGCACTGGGGGGGTACACCGGG. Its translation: CASGDALGGYTG. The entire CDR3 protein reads CASGDALGGYTGQLYF.

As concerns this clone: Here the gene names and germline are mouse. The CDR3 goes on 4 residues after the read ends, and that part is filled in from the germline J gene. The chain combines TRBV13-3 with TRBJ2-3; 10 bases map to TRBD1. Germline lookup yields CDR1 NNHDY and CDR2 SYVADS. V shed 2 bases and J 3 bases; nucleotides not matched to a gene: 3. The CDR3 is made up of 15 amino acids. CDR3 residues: CASSESGQGAETLYF. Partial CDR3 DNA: TGTGCCAGCAGTGAATCGGGACAGGGGGCAGAA.

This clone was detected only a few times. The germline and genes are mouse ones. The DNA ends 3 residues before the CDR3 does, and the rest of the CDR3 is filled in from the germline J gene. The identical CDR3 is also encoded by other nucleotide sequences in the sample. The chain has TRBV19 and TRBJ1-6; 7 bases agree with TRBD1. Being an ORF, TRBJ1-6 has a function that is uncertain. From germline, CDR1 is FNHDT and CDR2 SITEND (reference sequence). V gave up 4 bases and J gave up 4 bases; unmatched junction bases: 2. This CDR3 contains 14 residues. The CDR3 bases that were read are TGTGCCAGCAGTCGGGACAGATATAATTCGCCC. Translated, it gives CASSRDRYNSP. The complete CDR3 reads CASSRDRYNSPLYF.

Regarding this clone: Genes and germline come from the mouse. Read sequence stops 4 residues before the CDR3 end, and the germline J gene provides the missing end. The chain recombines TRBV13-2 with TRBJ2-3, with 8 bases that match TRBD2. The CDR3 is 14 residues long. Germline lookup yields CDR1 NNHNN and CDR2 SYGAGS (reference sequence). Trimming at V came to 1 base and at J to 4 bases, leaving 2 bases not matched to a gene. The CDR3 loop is CASGDLGGTETLYF. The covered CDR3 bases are TGTGCCAGCGGTGATCTGGGGGGCACAGAA.

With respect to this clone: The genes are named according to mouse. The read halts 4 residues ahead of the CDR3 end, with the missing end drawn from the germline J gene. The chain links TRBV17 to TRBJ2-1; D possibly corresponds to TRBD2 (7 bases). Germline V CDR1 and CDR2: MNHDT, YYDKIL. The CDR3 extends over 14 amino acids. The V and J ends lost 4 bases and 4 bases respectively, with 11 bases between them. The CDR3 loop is CASSTGGRYAEQFF. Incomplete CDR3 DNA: TGTGCTAGCAGTACTGGGGGCAGATATGCT.

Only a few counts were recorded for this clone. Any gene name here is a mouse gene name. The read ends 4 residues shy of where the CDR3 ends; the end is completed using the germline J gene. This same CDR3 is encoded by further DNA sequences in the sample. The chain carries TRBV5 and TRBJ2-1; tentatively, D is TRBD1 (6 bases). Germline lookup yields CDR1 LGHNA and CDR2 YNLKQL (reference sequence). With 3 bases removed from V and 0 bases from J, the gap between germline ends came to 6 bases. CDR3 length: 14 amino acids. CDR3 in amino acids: CASSQDSNYAEQFF. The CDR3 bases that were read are TGTGCCAGCAGCCAGGACAGTAACTATGCT.

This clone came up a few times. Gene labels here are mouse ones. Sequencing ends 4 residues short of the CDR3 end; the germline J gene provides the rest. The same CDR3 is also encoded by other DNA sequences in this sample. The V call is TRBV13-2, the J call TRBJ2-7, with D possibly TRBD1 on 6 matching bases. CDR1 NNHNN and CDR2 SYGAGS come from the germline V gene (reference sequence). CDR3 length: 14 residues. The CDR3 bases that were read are TGTGCCAGCGGTGATGCGCGGGACATTTAT. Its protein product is CASGDARDIY. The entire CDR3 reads CASGDARDIYEQYF.

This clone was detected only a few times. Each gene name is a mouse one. CDR3 DNA, as far as it was read: TGTGCCAGCACCAGGACAGGGAGGGATTCGCCC. Translating it yields CASTRTGRDSP. The whole CDR3 reads CASTRTGRDSPLYF. The chain links TRBV19 to TRBJ1-6; 8 positions match TRBD1. The read falls 3 residues short of the CDR3 end, and the missing part is taken from the germline J gene. TRBJ1-6 is filed as an ORF, its function uncertain. The junction had 7 bases not matched to a gene; V was cut back by 6 bases and J by 8 bases. Germline CDR1 reads FNHDT; CDR2 reads SITEND (reference sequence). CDR3 length: 14 residues.

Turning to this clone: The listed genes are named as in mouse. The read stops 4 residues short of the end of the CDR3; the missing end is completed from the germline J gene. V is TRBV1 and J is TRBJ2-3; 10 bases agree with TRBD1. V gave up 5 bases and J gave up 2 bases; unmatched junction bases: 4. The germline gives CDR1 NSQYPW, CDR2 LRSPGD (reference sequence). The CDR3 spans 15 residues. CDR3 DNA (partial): TGCACCTGCAGTCCCGGGACAGGGGTTGCAGAA. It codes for CTCSPGTGVAE. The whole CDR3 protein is CTCSPGTGVAETLYF.

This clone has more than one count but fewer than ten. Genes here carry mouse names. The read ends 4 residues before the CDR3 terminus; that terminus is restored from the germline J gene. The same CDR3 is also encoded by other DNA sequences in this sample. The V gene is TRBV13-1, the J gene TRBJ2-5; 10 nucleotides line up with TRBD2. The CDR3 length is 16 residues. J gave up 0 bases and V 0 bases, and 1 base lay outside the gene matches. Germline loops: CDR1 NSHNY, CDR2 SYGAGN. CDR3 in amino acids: CASSDAWGGNQDTQYF. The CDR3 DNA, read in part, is TGTGCCAGCAGTGATGCCTGGGGGGGCAACCAAGAC.

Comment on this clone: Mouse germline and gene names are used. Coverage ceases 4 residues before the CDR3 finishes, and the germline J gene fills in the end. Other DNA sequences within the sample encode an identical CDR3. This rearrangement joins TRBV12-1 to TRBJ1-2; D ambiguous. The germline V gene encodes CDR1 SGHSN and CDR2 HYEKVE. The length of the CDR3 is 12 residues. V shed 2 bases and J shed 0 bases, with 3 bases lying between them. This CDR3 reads CASSPSNSDYTF. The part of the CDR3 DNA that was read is TGTGCCAGCTCTCCATCAAACTCC. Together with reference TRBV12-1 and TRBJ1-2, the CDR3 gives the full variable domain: DSGVVQSPRHIIKEKGGRSVLTCIPISGHSNVVWYQQTLGKELKFLIQHYEKVERDKGFLPSRFSVQQFDDYHSEMNMSALELEDSAMYFCASSPSNSDYTFGSGTRLLVI.

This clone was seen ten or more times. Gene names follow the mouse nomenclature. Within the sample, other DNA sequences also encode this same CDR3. CDR3 amino acids: CASSDKDAEQFF. The sequenced part of the CDR3 DNA is TGTGCCAGCAGTGATAAGGATGCT. The chain carries TRBV13-3 and TRBJ2-1; no clear D. The CDR3 end lies 4 residues beyond the end of the read and is filled in from the germline J gene. This CDR3 has 12 residues. Germline loops: CDR1 NNHDY, CDR2 SYVADS. The V gene lost 1 base and the J gene lost 5 bases, with 4 bases spanning the gap.

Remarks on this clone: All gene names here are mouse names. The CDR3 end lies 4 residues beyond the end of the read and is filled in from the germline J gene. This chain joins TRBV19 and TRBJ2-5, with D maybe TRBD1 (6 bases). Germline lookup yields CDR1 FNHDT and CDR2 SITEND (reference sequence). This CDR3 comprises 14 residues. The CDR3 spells CASSTPGQGDTQYF. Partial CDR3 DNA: TGTGCCAGCAGTACCCCGGGACAAGGGGAC. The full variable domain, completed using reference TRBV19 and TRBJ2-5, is GGIITQTPKFLIGQEGQKLTLKCQQNFNHDTMYWYRQDSGKGLRLIYYSITENDLQKGDLSEGYDASREKKSSFSLTVTSAQKNEMAVFLCASSTPGQGDTQYFGPGTRLLVL.

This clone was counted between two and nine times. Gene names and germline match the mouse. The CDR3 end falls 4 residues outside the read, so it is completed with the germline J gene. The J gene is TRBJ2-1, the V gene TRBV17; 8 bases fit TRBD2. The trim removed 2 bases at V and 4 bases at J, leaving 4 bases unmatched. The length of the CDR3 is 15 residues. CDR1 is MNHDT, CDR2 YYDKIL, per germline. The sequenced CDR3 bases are TGTGCTAGCAGTAGAATGGGGGGGGCGTATGCT. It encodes CASSRMGGAYA. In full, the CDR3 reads CASSRMGGAYAEQFF.

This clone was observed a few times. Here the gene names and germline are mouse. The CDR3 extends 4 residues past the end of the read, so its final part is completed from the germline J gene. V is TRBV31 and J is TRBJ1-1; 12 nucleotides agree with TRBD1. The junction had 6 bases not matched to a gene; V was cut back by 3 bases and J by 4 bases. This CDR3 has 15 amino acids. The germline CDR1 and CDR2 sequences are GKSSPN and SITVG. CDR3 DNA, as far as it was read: TGTGCCTGGAGGGGGACAGGGGGCCGCGGCACA. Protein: CAWRGTGGRGT. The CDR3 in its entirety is CAWRGTGGRGTEVFF. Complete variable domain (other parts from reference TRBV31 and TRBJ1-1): AQTIHQWPVAEIKAVGSPLSLGCTIKGKSSPNLYWYWQATGGTLQQLFYSITVGQVESVVQLNLSASRPKDDQFILSTEKLLLSHSGFYLCAWRGTGGRGTEVFFGKGTRLTVV.

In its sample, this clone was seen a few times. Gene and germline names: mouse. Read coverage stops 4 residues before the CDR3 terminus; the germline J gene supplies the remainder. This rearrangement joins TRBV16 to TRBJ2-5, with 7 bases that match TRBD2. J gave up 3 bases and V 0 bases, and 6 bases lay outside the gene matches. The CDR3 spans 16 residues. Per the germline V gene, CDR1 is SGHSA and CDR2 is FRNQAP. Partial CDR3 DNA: TGTGCAAGCAGCTTAGATGGCTGGGGGTCTCAAGAC. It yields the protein CASSLDGWGSQD. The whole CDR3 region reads CASSLDGWGSQDTQYF.

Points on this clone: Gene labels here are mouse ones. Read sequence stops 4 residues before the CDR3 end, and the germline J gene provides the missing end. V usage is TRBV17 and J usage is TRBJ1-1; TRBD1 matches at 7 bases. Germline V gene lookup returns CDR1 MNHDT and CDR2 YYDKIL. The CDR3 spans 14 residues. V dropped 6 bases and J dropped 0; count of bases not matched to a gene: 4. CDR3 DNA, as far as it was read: TGTGCTAGCAGACAGGGGAGGGCAAACACA. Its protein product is CASRQGRANT. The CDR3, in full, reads CASRQGRANTEVFF.

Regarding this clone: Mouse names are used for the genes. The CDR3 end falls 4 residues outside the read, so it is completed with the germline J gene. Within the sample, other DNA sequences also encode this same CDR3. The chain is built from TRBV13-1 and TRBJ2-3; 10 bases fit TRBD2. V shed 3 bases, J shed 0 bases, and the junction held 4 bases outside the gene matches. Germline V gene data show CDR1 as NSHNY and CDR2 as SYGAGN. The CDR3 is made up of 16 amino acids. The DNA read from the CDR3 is TGTGCCAGCAGTGGGGACTGGGGCTCTAGTGCAGAA. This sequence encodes CASSGDWGSSAE. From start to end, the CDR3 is CASSGDWGSSAETLYF.

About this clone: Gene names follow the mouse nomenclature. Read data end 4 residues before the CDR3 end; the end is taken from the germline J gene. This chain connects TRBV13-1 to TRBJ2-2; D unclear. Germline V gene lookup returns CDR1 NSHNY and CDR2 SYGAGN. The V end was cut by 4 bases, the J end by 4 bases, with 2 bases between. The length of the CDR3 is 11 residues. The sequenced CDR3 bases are TGTGCCAGCAGTCTCACCGGG. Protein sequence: CASSLTG. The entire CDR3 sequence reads CASSLTGQLYF.

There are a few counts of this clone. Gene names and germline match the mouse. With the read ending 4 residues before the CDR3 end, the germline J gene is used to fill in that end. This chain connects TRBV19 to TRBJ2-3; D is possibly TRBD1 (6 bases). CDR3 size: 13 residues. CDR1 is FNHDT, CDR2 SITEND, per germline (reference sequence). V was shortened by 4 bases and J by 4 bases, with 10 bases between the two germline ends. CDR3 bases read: TGTGCCAGCAGTCTTCAGGGGCCAGAA. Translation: CASSLQGPE. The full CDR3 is CASSLQGPETLYF.

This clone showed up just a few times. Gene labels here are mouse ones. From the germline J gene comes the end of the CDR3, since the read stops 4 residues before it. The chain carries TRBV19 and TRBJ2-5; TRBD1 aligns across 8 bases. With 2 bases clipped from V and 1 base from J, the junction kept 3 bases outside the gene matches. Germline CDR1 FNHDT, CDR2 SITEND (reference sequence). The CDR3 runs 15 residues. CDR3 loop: CASSMGQADQDTQYF. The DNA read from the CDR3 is TGTGCCAGCAGTATGGGACAGGCGGACCAAGAC.